These 31 T cell receptor beta chains were sequenced from one sample in a study of identical twins. Each CDR3 protein is one row after TCRdb ran MiXCR on the 5' RACE reads. Counted here are 250,000 to 350,000 distinct CDR3 sequences, nearly 9.5% occurring once; the ten biggest clones make up approximately 6.6%. In addition, the sample was reused for a study of yellow fever vaccine responses in identical twins.

Sequenced: CD8+ T cells sorted from blood. The receptors were sampled from a woman aged 18-30 years in good health.

The rearrangement joins TRBV5-4 to TRBJ2-6; the D is unclear. CDR1 is SGHNT and CDR2 is YYREEE in the germline V gene (reference sequence). This CDR3 contains 19 residues. V was shortened by 0 bases and J by 0 bases, with 16 bases between the two germline ends. CDR3 in amino acids: CASSLENWGPLSGANVLTF. The CDR3 nucleotides read TGTGCCAGCAGCTTGGAAAACTGGGGTCCCCTCTCTGGGGCCAACGTCCTGACTTTC. Filled out from reference TRBV5-4 and TRBJ2-6, the complete variable domain reads ETGVTQSPTHLIKTRGQQVTLRCSSQSGHNTVSWYQQALGQGPQFIFQYYREEENGRGNFPPRFSGLQFPNYSSELNVNALELDDSALYLCASSLENWGPLSGANVLTFGAGSRLTVL.

The chain couples TRBV4-3 to TRBJ2-3; D may match TRBD1 or TRBD2 (5 bases each). This CDR3 has 15 amino acids. The V gene lost 3 bases and the J gene lost 2 bases, with 12 bases spanning the gap. Germline V lookup: CDR1 LGHNA, CDR2 YSLEER. In DNA, the CDR3 is TGCGCCAGCAGCCATCTTAAGGGGACCACAGATACGCAGTATTTT. This codes for CASSHLKGTTDTQYF.

This clonotype was seen ten or more times. The genes are TRBV7-9 and TRBJ1-1; D is unclear. V was clipped by 5 bases and J by 0 bases, with 10 bases between them. Germline lookup yields CDR1 SEHNR and CDR2 FQNEAQ (reference sequence). The CDR3 is 14 residues long. CDR3 nucleotide sequence: TGTGCCAGCAGCCCGAAAGACCTGAACACTGAAGCTTTCTTT. Translated: CASSPKDLNTEAFF. The full variable domain, in which reference TRBV7-9 and TRBJ1-1 provide the parts outside the CDR3, is DTGVSQNPRHKITKRGQNVTFRCDPISEHNRLYWYRQTLGQGPEFLTYFQNEAQLEKSRLLSDRFSAERPKGSFSTLEIQRTEQGDSAMYLCASSPKDLNTEAFFGQGTRLTVV.

The chain employs TRBV30 and TRBJ2-3; D call uncertain. In germline, CDR1 is GTSNPN, CDR2 SVGIG (reference sequence). V was clipped by 2 bases and J by 6 bases, with 3 bases between them. The length of the CDR3 is 10 residues. CDR3 DNA: TGTGCCTGGAGTACGGATACGCAGTATTTT. It encodes CAWSTDTQYF.

A few counts support this clonotype. The J gene is TRBJ2-5, the V gene TRBV7-9; TRBD1 or TRBD2 may be the D gene (5 bases each). The length of the CDR3 is 14 residues. Trimming pared 3 bases from V and 2 bases from J, leaving 10 bases between. CDR1 and CDR2 (germline): SEHNR, FQNEAQ (reference sequence). The CDR3 DNA reads TGTGCCAGCAGCTTCCAGGGCGGGCAAGAGACCCAGTACTTC. This encodes CASSFQGGQETQYF.

This clonotype came up many times. This rearrangement joins TRBV20-1 to TRBJ2-2; TRBD1 aligns across 9 bases. Looked up from germline, CDR1 is DFQATT and CDR2 is SNEGSKA (reference sequence). The CDR3 extends over 16 amino acids. The J segment lost 6 bases and the V segment lost 0 bases, leaving 8 bases of the junction unmatched. The CDR3 here is CSARDGGQGLAGELFF. CDR3 DNA: TGCAGTGCTAGAGATGGAGGACAGGGGTTGGCCGGGGAGCTGTTTTTT.

This clonotype was counted a few times. The chain recombines TRBV28 with TRBJ2-2; TRBD1 aligns across 7 bases. Looked up from germline, CDR1 is MDHEN and CDR2 is SYDVKM. Trimming cost V 6 bases and J 2 bases; bases outside gene matches: 12. The length of the CDR3 is 17 residues. Written as DNA, the CDR3 is TGTGCCAGCAGAGACAGGGACCAAGGGGGAAACACCGGGGAGCTGTTTTTT. Its translation is CASRDRDQGGNTGELFF.

This clonotype came up many times. The chain uses TRBV5-4 and TRBJ1-1; D unclear. The CDR3 sequence is 11 residues long. CDR1 is SGHNT, CDR2 YYREEE, per germline (reference sequence). Trimming stripped 3 bases from V and 11 bases from J, with 11 bases between. Here the CDR3 reads CASSSFDGAFF. CDR3 in DNA: TGTGCCAGCAGCTCTTTCGACGGGGCTTTCTTT. The whole variable domain, filled in from reference TRBV5-4 and TRBJ1-1, reads ETGVTQSPTHLIKTRGQQVTLRCSSQSGHNTVSWYQQALGQGPQFIFQYYREEENGRGNFPPRFSGLQFPNYSSELNVNALELDDSALYLCASSSFDGAFFGQGTRLTVV.

The chain carries TRBV28 and TRBJ2-7; D gene unclear. Germline V lookup: CDR1 MDHEN, CDR2 SYDVKM. The V end was cut by 4 bases, the J end by 2 bases, with 12 bases between. This CDR3 region has 14 residues. This chain's CDR3 is CASSCTGPTYEQYF. For the CDR3, the DNA is TGTGCCAGCAGTTGTACCGGGCCCACCTACGAGCAGTACTTC.

In its sample, this clonotype was seen a few times. The chain couples TRBV12-3 or TRBV12-4 to TRBJ2-7; 7 bases align to TRBD1. The CDR3 spans 12 residues. With V trimmed by 10 bases and J by 2 bases, 5 bases remained unmatched. The CDR3 DNA sequence: TGTGCCAAAGAGACAGGGCCCTACGAGCAGTACTTC. Its protein product is CAKETGPYEQYF.

This clonotype was observed a handful of times. The chain joins TRBV20-1 to TRBJ2-1; 9 positions agree with TRBD2. CDR1 is DFQATT, CDR2 SNEGSKA, per germline (reference sequence). The CDR3 sequence is 15 residues long. V shed 0 bases and J 8 bases; nucleotides not matched to a gene: 8. The CDR3 region is CSARDISGGPHEQFF. CDR3 sequence (DNA): TGCAGTGCTAGAGATATAAGCGGGGGGCCCCATGAGCAGTTCTTC.

This clonotype was detected ten times or more. The CDR3 reads CASRGGLTEAFF. CDR3 nucleotides: TGCGCCAGTAGGGGCGGACTCACTGAAGCTTTCTTT. The J gene is TRBJ1-1, the V gene TRBV5-1; a weak D match, TRBD1 (5 bases). Germline assignment: CDR1 SGHRS and CDR2 YFSETQ. The CDR3 has 12 amino acids. Trimming cost V 8 bases and J 4 bases, with 12 bases left between them.

Remarks on this clonotype: It may be a read error: a sequence one base away is much more abundant. CDR3: CASSAGTAPYEQYF. The CDR3 DNA sequence: TGTGCCAGCAGTGCCGGGACAGCTCCCTACGAGCAGTACTTC. This sequence joins TRBV25-1 and TRBJ2-7; 7 bases agree with TRBD1. The junction had 5 bases not matched to a gene; V was cut back by 4 bases and J by 2 bases. Germline assignment: CDR1 MGHDK and CDR2 SYGVNS. CDR3 length equals 14 residues.

The chain links TRBV10-3 to TRBJ2-2, with D maybe TRBD1 (5 bases). The germline CDR1 and CDR2 sequences are ENHRY and SYGVKD. V gave up 6 bases and J gave up 3 bases, with 14 bases separating them. The CDR3 extends over 15 amino acids. The CDR3 here is CAISGLGRDTGELFF. CDR3 nucleotides: TGTGCCATCAGCGGTTTGGGCAGGGACACCGGGGAGCTGTTTTTT.

The rearrangement links TRBV4-3 to TRBJ2-2, with 7 bases matching TRBD2. J was trimmed by 7 bases and V by 1 base; bases with no gene match: 9. The CDR3 is made up of 16 amino acids. Looked up from germline, CDR1 is LGHNA and CDR2 is YSLEER. The CDR3 spells CASSQGVAGRSGELFF. In nucleotides, the CDR3 is TGCGCCAGCAGCCAAGGGGTAGCGGGCAGGAGCGGGGAGCTGTTTTTT.

The CDR3 DNA reads as TGCAGCGGGACTAGCGGGATTGATACGCAGTATTTT. This translates into CSGTSGIDTQYF. The V call is TRBV29-1, the J call TRBJ2-3; 12 positions agree with TRBD2. The CDR3 has 12 residues. V was pared by 7 bases and J by 6 bases, with 2 bases of the junction left unmatched. From germline, CDR1 is SQVTM and CDR2 ANQGSEA.

This clonotype was detected a few times. This chain connects TRBV11-3 to TRBJ2-1; 8 bases are shared with TRBD2. The CDR3 length is 16 residues. In germline, CDR1 is SGHNT, CDR2 YENEEA. The ends lost 2 bases at V and 7 bases at J; junction bases unmatched: 10. The CDR3 region is CASSLPPTSVRNEQFF. DNA for the CDR3: TGTGCCAGCAGCTTACCCCCGACTAGCGTGAGGAATGAGCAGTTCTTC.

The V and J genes are TRBV4-1 and TRBJ2-7, with TRBD2 matching 7 bases. The CDR3 extends over 16 amino acids. CDR1 MGHRA and CDR2 YSYEKL come from the germline V gene. The V gene end was trimmed by 4 bases and the J gene end by 0 bases; junction bases not matched to a gene: 9. The CDR3 protein is CASSPTSGLGSYEQYF. The CDR3 DNA is TGCGCCAGCAGCCCGACGAGCGGACTAGGCTCCTACGAGCAGTACTTC.

This clonotype came up a few times. V gene TRBV4-3 combines with J gene TRBJ2-1; TRBD2 might be the D (5 bases). Germline V gene sequence: CDR1 LGHNA, CDR2 YSLEER. The CDR3 has 16 amino acids. V was cut by 0 bases and J by 5 bases, with 14 bases left in between. CDR3 sequence: CASSQDRWEPNNEQFF. CDR3 in DNA: TGCGCCAGCAGCCAAGATCGGTGGGAGCCTAACAATGAGCAGTTCTTC.

The chain is built from TRBV7-9 and TRBJ2-7; possible D gene TRBD1, 6 bases. Trimming took off 4 bases at V and 6 bases at J, with 19 bases between the two ends. Per germline, CDR1 SEHNR and CDR2 FQNEAQ (reference sequence). This CDR3 is built from 15 residues. CDR3 loop: CASSSRQAMGGEQYF. CDR3 sequence (DNA): TGTGCCAGCAGCTCCCGACAGGCGATGGGTGGCGAGCAGTACTTC.

This clonotype was recorded many times. The chain recombines TRBV7-9 with TRBJ1-3; D might be TRBD1 (5 bases). V was clipped by 5 bases and J by 8 bases, with 10 bases between them. CDR3 length equals 12 residues. Germline V CDR1 and CDR2: SEHNR, FQNEAQ (reference sequence). The CDR3 spells CASSLPRDTIYF. DNA of the CDR3: TGTGCCAGCAGCCTTCCCAGGGACACCATATATTTT.

This clonotype turned up a few times. The J gene is TRBJ2-5, the V gene TRBV7-8, with 8 bases identical to TRBD2. Germline V lookup: CDR1 SGHVS, CDR2 FQNEAQ. V lost 7 bases, J lost 4 bases, and 8 bases stayed unmatched. The CDR3 covers 14 residues. The CDR3 bases are TGTGCCAGCACCTCACCGGGAGGGTCAGAGACCCAGTACTTC. It yields the protein CASTSPGGSETQYF. The full variable domain, in which reference TRBV7-8 and TRBJ2-5 provide the parts outside the CDR3, is GAGVSQSPRYKVAKRGQDVALRCDPISGHVSLFWYQQALGQGPEFLTYFQNEAQLDKSGLPSDRFFAERPEGSVSTLKIQRTQQEDSAVYLCASTSPGGSETQYFGPGTRLLVL.

This clonotype was found many times. The chain couples TRBV12-3 or TRBV12-4 to TRBJ2-5, with TRBD1 matching over 10 bases. The CDR3 loop spans 15 amino acids. J gave up 6 bases and V 5 bases, and 9 bases lay outside the gene matches. CDR3 bases: TGTGCCAGCAGTCCCGGGACAGGGGTGGATAAGACCCAGTACTTC. Translating gives CASSPGTGVDKTQYF.

The chain combines TRBV28 with TRBJ2-7; TRBD2 matches 11 bases. CDR1 and CDR2 from the germline V gene are MDHEN and SYDVKM. The CDR3 loop spans 15 amino acids. The ends lost 2 bases at V and 7 bases at J; junction bases unmatched: 7. The chain's CDR3 is CASSLRSGGAGEQYF. The CDR3 DNA sequence: TGTGCCAGCAGTTTACGTAGCGGGGGGGCGGGGGAGCAGTACTTC.

The gene calls are TRBV6-4 and TRBJ2-1, with TRBD2 matching 8 bases. Unmatched junction bases numbered 7, after V lost 3 bases and J lost 0 bases. The germline gives CDR1 MRHNA, CDR2 SNTAGT. CDR3 length equals 17 residues. CDR3 sequence reads: CASSDWPGTSSYNEQFF. Written as DNA, the CDR3 is TGTGCCAGCAGTGATTGGCCCGGGACTAGCTCCTACAATGAGCAGTTCTTC.

This clonotype showed up just a few times. The chain has TRBV2 and TRBJ2-1; D is perhaps TRBD1 (6 bases). The V gene lost 7 bases and the J gene lost 10 bases, with 14 bases spanning the gap. The CDR3 is 12 amino acids. Germline values: CDR1 SNHLY, CDR2 FYNNEI. CDR3 protein: CASIGGLKEQFF. The CDR3 DNA reads TGTGCCAGCATAGGGGGTCTAAAGGAGCAGTTCTTC. Supplemented by reference TRBV2 and TRBJ2-1, the full variable domain reads EPEVTQTPSHQVTQMGQEVILRCVPISNHLYFYWYRQILGQKVEFLVSFYNNEISEKSEIFDDQFSVERPDGSNFTLKIRSTKLEDSAMYFCASIGGLKEQFFGPGTRLTVL.

This clonotype was counted ten times or more. The chain recombines TRBV29-1 with TRBJ1-3, with D perhaps matching TRBD1 (6 bases). CDR1 is SQVTM and CDR2 is ANQGSEA in the germline V gene. Trimming left V 4 bases short and J 3 bases short, with 13 bases between. The CDR3 consists of 14 residues. For the CDR3, the DNA is TGCAGCGTTGTCTTCCGGGACAATGGAAACACCATATATTTT. It translates to CSVVFRDNGNTIYF.

The chain has TRBV5-1 and TRBJ2-6; D ambiguous. Trimming took off 6 bases at V and 0 bases at J, with 10 bases between the two ends. CDR1 and CDR2 from the germline V gene are SGHRS and YFSETQ. The CDR3 has 15 residues. The CDR3 protein is CASTIPVSGANVLTF. CDR3 nucleotides: TGCGCCAGCACCATTCCAGTCTCTGGGGCCAACGTCCTGACTTTC.

The chain is built from TRBV12-5 and TRBJ2-5, with D possibly TRBD2 on 6 matching bases. Germline V gives CDR1 LGHNT, CDR2 FRNRAP. CDR3 length equals 13 residues. Trimming left V 5 bases short and J 5 bases short, with 12 bases between. The CDR3 loop reads CASGISAGETQYF. The CDR3 coding sequence is TGTGCTAGTGGTATTTCCGCGGGGGAGACCCAGTACTTC. The entire variable domain, with the rest obtained from reference TRBV12-5 and TRBJ2-5, is as follows: DARVTQTPRHKVTEMGQEVTMRCQPILGHNTVFWYRQTMMQGLELLAYFRNRAPLDDSGMPKDRFSAEMPDATLATLKIQPSEPRDSAVYFCASGISAGETQYFGPGTRLLVL.

This clonotype was counted many times. The V and J genes are TRBV7-8 and TRBJ2-3, with D perhaps matching TRBD2 (6 bases). Germline V gene lookup returns CDR1 SGHVS and CDR2 FQNEAQ. This CDR3 contains 14 residues. V was trimmed by 5 bases and J by 1 base, leaving 10 bases between them. The CDR3 DNA reads as TGTGCCAGCAGCCTGTCTAGCGGCACAGATACGCAGTATTTT. Amino acids: CASSLSSGTDTQYF. Combining the CDR3 with reference TRBV7-8 and TRBJ2-3 gives the whole variable domain GAGVSQSPRYKVAKRGQDVALRCDPISGHVSLFWYQQALGQGPEFLTYFQNEAQLDKSGLPSDRFFAERPEGSVSTLKIQRTQQEDSAVYLCASSLSSGTDTQYFGPGTRLTVL.

This clonotype was seen a handful of times. An end of the junction does not agree with germline; a read error may underlie this. The chain links TRBV25-1 to TRBJ1-4; tentatively, D is TRBD1 (5 bases). CDR1 is MGHDK, CDR2 SYGVNS, per germline. The CDR3 runs 15 residues. The CDR3 region is CASSAPGPEHEKLVF. For the CDR3, the DNA is TGTGCCAGCAGTGCACCGGGACCGGAGCATGAAAAACTGGTTTTT.